These T cell receptor beta chains were read from a single sample in a study of blood T cell repertoires in COVID-19. TCRdb keeps only in-frame clones here, not all; method: immunoSEQ multiplex PCR. This table has about 48,000 clones, 75% to 95% appearing once. Sequenced sample: peripheral blood. The receptors shown here come from a man between 65 and 79 years old with acute or convalescent COVID-19. Both conserved end residues are part of each CDR3.

v_call	j_call	cdr3_aa
TRBV4-2	TRBJ1-1	CASSQGQGANTEAFF
TRBV15	TRBJ1-1	CATSRDRGGGRQLNTEAFF
TRBV3-1/TRBV3-2	TRBJ2-5	CASSHYASGGAKETQYF
TRBV6-5	TRBJ1-2	CASSSPGGTAYGYTF
TRBV7-9	TRBJ2-5	CASSHGRQGWGETQYF
TRBV5-4	TRBJ1-2	CASSLGQGGYTF
TRBV4-1	TRBJ1-5	CASSQDPQGNQPQHF
TRBV19	TRBJ2-2	CASTPRTGATGELFF
TRBV7-2	TRBJ2-1	CASSLVGLAVPGEQFF
TRBV7-8	TRBJ1-3	CASSPRIDRTSGNTIYF